The 9 T cell receptor beta chains given below trace back to one sample, sequenced in a study of cytomegalovirus exposure and HLA in healthy donors. Data came from immunoSEQ multiplex PCR; TCRdb stores just in-frame clones and leaves some out. Among about 330,000 clones, about nine tenths were seen once, and the ten largest hold roughly 1.2%. Sequenced: PBMCs. The receptors here all came from a woman aged 25 to 39 in good health and CMV-seropositive.

The chain links TRBV27 to TRBJ2-7; D not resolved. CDR3 length: 15 residues. Trimming removed 0 bases at V and 0 bases at J, with 9 bases between. Germline assignment: CDR1 MNHEY and CDR2 SMNVEV (reference sequence). CDR3 region: CASSLSSAASYEQYF. The DNA of the CDR3 is TGTGCCAGCAGTTTATCATCCGCGGCCTCCTACGAGCAGTACTTC.

The chain joins TRBV14 to TRBJ2-1; tentatively, D is TRBD1 (6 bases). The germline gives CDR1 SGHDN, CDR2 FVKESK. This CDR3 comprises 13 residues. Between the trimmed V and J ends, which lost 4 bases and 9 bases, there was a span of 13 bases. The CDR3 sequence: CASSLTGLGEQFF. CDR3 bases: TGTGCCAGCAGCCTTACAGGGTTGGGTGAGCAGTTCTTC.

The rearrangement uses TRBV4-1 and TRBJ1-6; D is uncertain. V was trimmed by 1 base and J by 0 bases, leaving 4 bases between them. CDR1 is MGHRA and CDR2 is YSYEKL in the germline V gene. The CDR3 totals 15 residues. The CDR3 region has the DNA TGCGCCAGCAGCCAAGCCAGCTCCTATAATTCACCCCTCCACTTT. Translated, it gives CASSQASSYNSPLHF.

V usage is TRBV30 and J usage is TRBJ1-2; the D is unclear. V was clipped by 3 bases and J by 6 bases, with 8 bases between them. Germline-derived CDR1 and CDR2 are GTSNPN and SVGIG (reference sequence). The CDR3 extends over 11 amino acids. Written as DNA, the CDR3 is TGTGCCTGGAGCCCGGGCCATGGCTACACCTTC. It specifies CAWSPGHGYTF.

The chain couples TRBV29-1 to TRBJ1-2; 8 bases map to TRBD1. Trimming took 6 bases from V and 7 from J; bases not matched to a gene: 7. The germline gives CDR1 SQVTM, CDR2 ANQGSEA. CDR3 size: 12 residues. CDR3 nucleotide sequence: TGCAGCGTGGTCGGACAGGGACGTGGCTACACCTTC. This gives the protein CSVVGQGRGYTF.

This clone was counted a single time. The chain combines TRBV19 with TRBJ1-5, with D possibly being TRBD1 (6 bases). Trimming pared 4 bases from V and 6 bases from J, leaving 16 bases between. Germline CDR1 and CDR2: LNHDA and SQIVND (reference sequence). There are 15 residues in the CDR3. The CDR3 DNA is TGTGCCAGTAGTACCCCGTGGGGGGGCAGTCAGCCCCAGCATTTT. Its protein product is CASSTPWGGSQPQHF.

This chain links TRBV2 with TRBJ2-7; 11 bases line up with TRBD2. The CDR3 has 17 amino acids. Germline values: CDR1 SNHLY, CDR2 FYNNEI. With 3 bases clipped from V and 2 bases from J, the junction kept 9 bases outside the gene matches. CDR3 nucleotides: TGTGCCAGCAGTGATTCGCGACTAGCGGGGCACACCTACGAGCAGTACTTC. As protein: CASSDSRLAGHTYEQYF. The whole variable domain, remainder taken from reference TRBV2 and TRBJ2-7, is EPEVTQTPSHQVTQMGQEVILRCVPISNHLYFYWYRQILGQKVEFLVSFYNNEISEKSEIFDDQFSVERPDGSNFTLKIRSTKLEDSAMYFCASSDSRLAGHTYEQYFGPGTRLTVT.

The sample holds one count of this clone. CDR3 protein: CASSARPGLAGEGTGELFF. In DNA, the CDR3 is TGTGCCAGCAGCGCAAGACCGGGACTAGCGGGAGAAGGGACCGGGGAGCTGTTTTTT. This chain joins TRBV7-3 and TRBJ2-2; 14 bases align to TRBD2. Trimming cost V 5 bases and J 5 bases; bases outside gene matches: 13. CDR1 SGHTA and CDR2 FQGTGA come from the germline V gene. The CDR3 is 19 amino acids.

This clone was detected only once. The chain joins TRBV12-2 to TRBJ1-2; the table's D gene call, TRBD1, was not cross checked with the DNA. TRBV12-2 is a documented pseudogene. The CDR3 totals 17 residues. In nucleotides, the CDR3 is TGTGCAAGTCGCTTTTTCCCAAGACAGGGGGGATACTATGGCTACACCTTC. Its translation is CASRFFPRQGGYYGYTF.